One T cell receptor (beta chain) is described in this entry. Each PCR reaction had synthetic TCR analog templates spiked into it. Clones were read by immunoSEQ multiplex PCR, and TCRdb kept only the in-frame ones, dropping some. The sample lists 70,000 to 95,000 clones, 89% occurring once. The CDR3 consists of 14 residues. Germline CDR1 is SGDLS and CDR2 is YYNGEE. V lost 4 bases and J lost 8; bases outside the gene matches: 10. The data belong to a study of PD-L1 blockade in urothelial cancer. Study-level information: Beginning around 2014, patients received atezolizumab, given as 1,200 mg intravenously every 3 weeks. Blood analysis occurred 3 weeks (second dose) and 6 weeks after treatment start.

Documented time point: pretreatment peripheral blood. V and J are TRBV9 and TRBJ1-2, with 8 bases that match TRBD1. The sequencing used PBMCs, collected around atezolizumab (anti-PD-L1) treatment. The sequence was obtained from a woman of 80 years or more with urothelial cancer. CDR3 sequence (DNA): TGTGCCAGCAGCACCACCCAGGGGGCATGGGGCTACACCTTC. Translating gives CASSTTQGAWGYTF.